This T cell receptor (beta chain) was sequenced for a study of T-cell reconstitution after alpha-beta-depleted transplantation in children. Broader study findings: By one year post-transplant, T-cell counts and diversity largely arose from T cells that were newly produced. Recipient T cells and thymic progenitors that survived were the source of the high TCRbeta diversity seen at day 60 in some patients. It was reported that alpha-beta T cells came from several hundred expanded graft clones (about two months after transplant).

CDR1 SGHVS and CDR2 FNYEAQ come from the germline V gene. The CDR3 is made up of 16 amino acids. V was pared by 5 bases and J by 2 bases, with 9 bases of the junction left unmatched. Of note for this clonotype: The antigen is unknown.

TCRbeta library preparation incorporated unique molecular identifiers. TCRdb reprocessed the PCR reads via MiXCR and lists one record per CDR3 protein. The sample records around 80,000 distinct CDR3 sequences, around 18% being singletons. This receptor was identified in a male patient aged 2-10 years who had a stem cell transplant for acute lymphoblastic leukemia, so the T cells may come from the graft donor. The material was PBMCs, mostly from graft donor cells, obtained 360 days after TCRalphabeta/CD19-depleted stem cell transplant. The chain employs TRBV7-6 and TRBJ2-7; 10 nucleotides align to TRBD2. The CDR3 here is CASSPSDTSGTYEQYF. DNA for the CDR3: TGTGCCAGCAGCCCTAGCGATACTAGCGGGACCTACGAGCAGTACTTC.